The T cell receptor beta chain described here comes from a study (dated by TCRdb to about 2016). Libraries came from RT-PCR. Sequenced using an Illumina MiSeq. TCRdb reran the public reads through fastp at Q25 and MiXCR, keeping productive beta chains. When rows share a CDR3 protein, they turn into one entry using the most common DNA and genes. The sample table records hundreds of thousands of distinct CDR3 sequences; 13% to 15% of these occur just once. The ten largest clones represent roughly 4% of the sample. The trim is 8 bases for V and 7 bases for J, with a gap of 17 bases between the germline ends. The CDR3 holds 13 amino acids from the cysteine to the phenylalanine. The retained sequence is limited to the CDR3, 39 bases, with the frame set at the first base. The germline V gene sets CDR1 to MDHEN and CDR2 to SYDVKM. This clonotype was detected only a few times. What this receptor recognizes is not known. No clone much larger than this one lies a single base away; base qualities are absent.

The receptor was isolated from a female donor in good health, serving as a healthy control. Rearrangement joined TRBV28 to TRBJ1-2, with TRBD1 perhaps the D gene, on 6 matching bases. The sample was memory CD4+ T cells from blood. The nucleotide sequence is given as TGTGCCAGCTATGGGCAGGGGAGGTTTGGCTACACCTTC. It translates to CASYGQGRFGYTF.